A selection of T cell receptor beta chains follows, all from one sample in a study of shared clonotypes between healthy human individuals. Assay: immunoSEQ multiplex PCR; the TCRdb copy retains only in-frame clones and omits some. The table lists under 1 million clones, just over 95% of them singletons. Sequencing used naive CD8+ T cells sorted from blood. The receptors here all came from a man aged 30-40 years in good health. Each CDR3 is given with its conserved first and last residue. Each record gives: D gene, clone size, J gene, V gene, CDR3 DNA, CDR3 protein. D genes are given only for firm matches. Clone size is given for some rows only: seen once, a few or many times, or a class if the clone is expanded.

>TRBD1|NA|TRBJ2-2|TRBV9
TGTGCCAGCAGCCTAGAGGGGACAGGGGCGAACACCGGGGAGCTGTTTTTT
CASSLEGTGANTGELFF
>TRBD1|NA|TRBJ2-7|TRBV6-5
TGTGCCAGCAGTTACGGGACAGGGGGCCTATACGAGCAGTACTTC
CASSYGTGGLYEQYF
>NA|NA|TRBJ2-1|TRBV7-9
TGTGCCAGCAGCCTCCGCCTCTCTCCCGGGAGTCGCACCTACAATGAGCAGTTCTTC
CASSLRLSPGSRTYNEQFF
>NA|NA|TRBJ1-5|TRBV6-1
TGTGCCAGCAGTGACCCCCGGCGGGGCGGGAGCAATCAGCCCCAGCATTTT
CASSDPRRGGSNQPQHF
>NA|NA|TRBJ2-3|TRBV10-2
TGCGCCAGCAATCCTAGCACAGATACGCAGTATTTT
CASNPSTDTQYF
>NA|NA|TRBJ2-7|TRBV28
TGTGCCAGCAGGGGACAAGACTACGAGCAGTACTTC
CASRGQDYEQYF
>TRBD1|NA|TRBJ1-3|TRBV11-2
TGTGCCAGCAGCGCATGGGCCGGACAGGATCGAAACACCATATATTTT
CASSAWAGQDRNTIYF
>NA|NA|TRBJ2-3|TRBV11-2
TGTGCCAGCAGCTTACTCCGGGCACAGCGGGCCGGAGATACGCAGTATTTT
CASSLLRAQRAGDTQYF
>NA|NA|TRBJ1-4|TRBV19
TGTGCCAGTACCAGGCGGGGGGAAAAACTGTTTTTT
CASTRRGEKLFF
>NA|NA|TRBJ1-5|TRBV11-2
TGTGCCAGCAGCCCCGATCCCCGGACCAATCAGCCCCAGCATTTT
CASSPDPRTNQPQHF
>TRBD2|once|TRBJ2-7|TRBV27
TGTGCCAGCAGTCCCCTCGGAGCTAGCGGTACCTGGACCTACGAGCAGTACTTC
CASSPLGASGTWTYEQYF
>NA|NA|TRBJ2-2|TRBV7-9
TGTGCCAGCAGCTTAAGTGGAGCTTCCGGGGAGCTGTTTTTT
CASSLSGASGELFF
>TRBD1|NA|TRBJ2-5|TRBV9
TGTGCCAGCAGCGTATGGGACAGCTCCCAAGAGACCCAGTACTTC
CASSVWDSSQETQYF
>TRBD1|NA|TRBJ1-2|TRBV27
TGTGCCAGCAGTTTCACCGGGACAGGGACCTATGGCTACACCTTC
CASSFTGTGTYGYTF
>NA|NA|TRBJ2-3|TRBV7-9
TGTGCCAGCATCCCTCAGGGCCAAGACACAGATACGCAGTATTTT
CASIPQGQDTDTQYF
>NA|NA|TRBJ1-5|TRBV10-3
TGTGCCATCAGTGGCGGACAGACACATAGCAATCAGCCCCAGCATTTT
CAISGGQTHSNQPQHF
>TRBD1|NA|TRBJ2-7|TRBV5-5
TGTGCCAGCAGTCCCGGGACAGGGGCCGACGAGCAGTACTTC
CASSPGTGADEQYF
>NA|NA|TRBJ2-3|TRBV7-9
TGTGCCAGCAGCCCAAAGTTTCGAGACTCAGCCGCAGGTGGGGATACGCAGTATTTT
CASSPKFRDSAAGGDTQYF
>NA|NA|TRBJ1-2|TRBV16
TGTGCCAGCAGCCAAACCTTGGGACGTTCCACTAACTATGGCTACACCTTC
CASSQTLGRSTNYGYTF
>NA|once|TRBJ1-4|TRBV27
TGTGCCAGCACCTCGAGGGGGTTTGCTGGTAATGAAAAACTGTTTTTT
CASTSRGFAGNEKLFF
>NA|NA|TRBJ1-1|TRBV4-3
TGCGCCAGCAGCCAAGAGTGGGGTGGGAACACTGAAGCTTTCTTT
CASSQEWGGNTEAFF
>TRBD1|NA|TRBJ2-5|TRBV6-5
TGTGCCAGCAGAAGTACCCGGGACAGACAAGAGACCCAGTACTTC
CASRSTRDRQETQYF
>TRBD1|once|TRBJ1-4|TRBV7-6
TGTGCCAGCAGCTTAGCCGGACAGGGCCGGGGGTTATGGGAAAAACTGTTTTTT
CASSLAGQGRGLWEKLFF